The 22 T cell receptor beta chains in this list originate from one sample, sequenced in a study of T cells in Graves' hyperthyroidism and ophthalmopathy (dated by TCRdb to 2018 to 2020). The library came from multiplex PCR. Sequencing was carried out with an Illumina HiSeq 2000. TCR beta CDR3 regions were amplified from RNA transcripts. The first round of RT-PCR for the TCR CDR3 was performed with the HTBI primer set and the Qiagen OneStep RT-PCR kit. TCRdb passed the public sequencing reads through fastp at Q25 and MiXCR, retaining productive beta sequences. Every entry covers one CDR3 protein and lists the most common genes and DNA from its rows. Within this sample are 340,000 or so distinct CDR3 sequences, with 18% of them counted one time only. The ten biggest clones cover about 53% of the sample. Specimen: blood. Receptor source: a woman aged 50 to 65 with Graves' hyperthyroidism.

This clonotype appeared many times. The chain combines TRBV30 with TRBJ1-1; a weak D match, TRBD1 (5 bases). V was clipped by 3 bases and J by 3 bases, with 11 bases between them. This CDR3 has 13 amino acids. Germline CDR1 reads GTSNPN; CDR2 reads SVGIG (reference sequence). The chain's CDR3 is CAWRWQGYTEAFF. The CDR3 DNA reads as TGTGCCTGGAGATGGCAGGGATACACTGAAGCTTTCTTT.

This clonotype was detected only a few times. The CDR3 DNA sequence: TGTGCCAGCAGCCTAGGTCGTGAGGGAGGGGACGCCTACAATGAGCAGTTCTTC. It yields the protein CASSLGREGGDAYNEQFF. This rearrangement joins TRBV7-3 to TRBJ2-1, with 7 bases matching TRBD2. The germline gives CDR1 SGHTA, CDR2 FQGTGA. There are 18 residues in the CDR3. V lost 5 bases, J lost 2 bases, and 15 bases stayed unmatched.

This clonotype was recorded many times. V and J are TRBV11-2 and TRBJ2-1; D may be TRBD1 (6 bases). Trimming left V 5 bases short and J 8 bases short, with 13 bases between. Germline assignment: CDR1 SGHAT and CDR2 FQNNGV. The CDR3 spans 13 residues. The CDR3 DNA sequence: TGTGCCAGCAGCACCAACCCAGGGGATGAGCAGTTCTTC. This translates into CASSTNPGDEQFF.

The J gene is TRBJ1-1, the V gene TRBV7-8; no clear D gene. V shed 2 bases and J shed 4 bases, with 8 bases lying between them. The CDR3 is 13 residues long. The germline V gene encodes CDR1 SGHVS and CDR2 FQNEAQ. CDR3 loop: CASSLTATTEAFF. CDR3 bases: TGTGCCAGCAGCTTAACTGCTACCACTGAAGCTTTCTTT.

This sequence joins TRBV4-1 and TRBJ2-1, with D perhaps being TRBD1 or TRBD2 (5 bases each). Trimming removed 4 bases at V and 8 bases at J, with 21 bases between. Looked up from germline, CDR1 is MGHRA and CDR2 is YSYEKL. The CDR3 extends over 16 amino acids. CDR3 coding DNA: TGCGCCAGCAGCCGAGGGACCAACATCCTACTTGATGAGCAGTTCTTC. It is translated as CASSRGTNILLDEQFF.

This clonotype showed up just a few times. This sequence joins TRBV7-2 and TRBJ1-3; no clear D. Per the germline V gene, CDR1 is SGHTA and CDR2 is FQGNSA. The CDR3 consists of 16 residues. Between the trimmed V and J ends, which lost 2 bases and 4 bases, there was a span of 15 bases. CDR3 DNA: TGTGCCAGCAGCTTATTTGTGGGCTCACCGGGAAACACCATATATTTT. Translated: CASSLFVGSPGNTIYF.

This clonotype has at least ten counts. V usage is TRBV2 and J usage is TRBJ1-1; D not certain. Deletions cut 7 bases from V and 0 bases from J, with 12 bases between. From germline, CDR1 is SNHLY and CDR2 FYNNEI. CDR3 length: 14 residues. The CDR3 is CASNGVGMNTEAFF. CDR3 nucleotide sequence: TGTGCCAGCAATGGGGTGGGGATGAACACTGAAGCTTTCTTT.

Notes on this clonotype: A clone one base away is much larger, so this may be a read error. V is TRBV5-1 and J is TRBJ1-2; possible D gene TRBD1, 6 bases. Germline loops: CDR1 SGHRS, CDR2 YFSETQ. The CDR3 runs to 18 residues. In DNA, the CDR3 is TGCGCCAGCAGCTTGAACGGACAGATTCTTGTGGATAACTATGGCTGCACCTTC. Its translation is CASSLNGQILVDNYGCTF.

Many counts were recorded for this clonotype. The V call is TRBV27, the J call TRBJ1-1; the match to TRBD1 covers 7 bases. With V trimmed by 5 bases and J by 2 bases, 20 bases remained unmatched. Germline V gene lookup returns CDR1 MNHEY and CDR2 SMNVEV (reference sequence). The CDR3 has 19 amino acids. The chain's CDR3 is CASSPLTPSGQVLNTEAFF. In DNA form, the CDR3 reads TGTGCCAGCAGTCCACTAACCCCATCAGGACAGGTGCTTAACACTGAAGCTTTCTTT.

The chain is built from TRBV7-9 and TRBJ1-1, with D possibly matching TRBD1 (5 bases). In germline, CDR1 is SEHNR, CDR2 FQNEAQ (reference sequence). This CDR3 spans 15 amino acids. V lost 2 bases to trimming and J lost 3 bases, with 13 bases between them. The CDR3 nucleotides are TGTGCCAGCAGCTTACTTGGGGGTGGGGACACTGAAGCTTTCTTT. Its translation: CASSLLGGGDTEAFF.

This clonotype has only one observation. J is TRBJ2-1 and V is TRBV27; TRBD2 agrees at 10 bases. Germline trimming cut 5 bases from V and 7 bases from J; bases unmatched to any gene: 8. The CDR3 loop spans 15 amino acids. Germline CDR1 reads MNHEY; CDR2 reads SMNVEV (reference sequence). The CDR3 spells CASSPGTSARNEQFF. The CDR3 DNA is TGTGCCAGCAGTCCCGGGACTAGCGCGAGGAATGAGCAGTTCTTC.

This clonotype turned up a few times. The rearrangement links TRBV10-1 to TRBJ2-3; D possibly corresponds to TRBD2 (6 bases). The germline gives CDR1 WNHNN, CDR2 SYGVQD (reference sequence). The CDR3 has 14 amino acids. Trimming removed 0 bases from V and 7 bases from J, with 11 bases in between. CDR3 protein: CASSESGGTNTQYF. In nucleotides, the CDR3 is TGCGCCAGCAGTGAGTCGGGGGGAACAAATACGCAGTATTTT.

This clonotype has a count of ten or more. The rearrangement joins TRBV7-9 to TRBJ2-2, with 9 bases fitting TRBD1. The CDR3 consists of 18 residues. Germline V gives CDR1 SEHNR, CDR2 FQNEAQ (reference sequence). V was pared by 5 bases and J by 6 bases, with 16 bases of the junction left unmatched. CDR3 in amino acids: CASSPGTGIPGSSGELFF. The CDR3 nucleotides read TGTGCCAGCAGCCCCGGGACAGGGATACCGGGGAGCTCCGGGGAGCTGTTTTTT.

This chain joins TRBV9 and TRBJ1-1; a possible D gene is TRBD1 (6 bases). The CDR3 has 13 amino acids. Looked up from germline, CDR1 is SGDLS and CDR2 is YYNGEE. Deletions cut 0 bases from V and 8 bases from J, with 11 bases between. CDR3 sequence reads: CASSVVGGAEAFF. The DNA of the CDR3 is TGTGCCAGCAGCGTAGTCGGGGGCGCCGAAGCTTTCTTT.

This clonotype was counted at least ten times. V usage is TRBV30 and J usage is TRBJ2-2; tentatively, D is TRBD1 or TRBD2 (5 bases each). V lost 3 bases and J 3 bases, leaving 11 bases between the germline ends. The CDR3 is made up of 14 amino acids. Germline V gene lookup returns CDR1 GTSNPN and CDR2 SVGIG (reference sequence). This CDR3 is CAWSVGTYTGELFF. In nucleotides, the CDR3 is TGTGCCTGGAGCGTCGGGACGTACACCGGGGAGCTGTTTTTT.

This clonotype was recorded at least ten times. This rearrangement joins TRBV7-3 to TRBJ2-3; 8 bases map to TRBD1. The germline gives CDR1 SGHTA, CDR2 FQGTGA. The J segment lost 1 base and the V segment lost 5 bases, leaving 2 bases of the junction unmatched. This CDR3 has 14 amino acids. This CDR3 reads CASSKTGGTDTQYF. The CDR3 DNA is TGTGCCAGCAGCAAGACAGGGGGCACAGATACGCAGTATTTT.

The chain joins TRBV7-6 to TRBJ2-1; possible D gene TRBD2, 6 bases. This CDR3 is 14 amino acids long. Trimming removed 2 bases from V and 6 bases from J, with 11 bases in between. From germline, CDR1 is SGHVS and CDR2 FNYEAQ. CDR3 DNA sequence: TGTGCCAGCAGCTTAATGGAGGGTATCAATGAGCAGTTCTTC. Translation: CASSLMEGINEQFF.

This clonotype was counted only a few times. The chain has TRBV27 and TRBJ2-7; 9 positions agree with TRBD2. J gave up 4 bases and V 3 bases, and 10 bases lay outside the gene matches. The CDR3 has 16 residues. The germline CDR1 and CDR2 sequences are MNHEY and SMNVEV (reference sequence). The CDR3 is CASSFLGGRAGYEQYF. As DNA, the CDR3 is TGTGCCAGCAGTTTTCTGGGCGGGAGGGCCGGGTACGAGCAGTACTTC.

The chain uses TRBV12-3 or TRBV12-4 and TRBJ2-2, with D perhaps TRBD2 (6 bases). Trimming removed 6 bases from V and 5 bases from J, with 13 bases in between. The CDR3 loop spans 14 amino acids. DNA for the CDR3: TGTGCCAGCAGCCCGGGGGAGGTAACCGGGGAGCTGTTTTTT. Encoded protein: CASSPGEVTGELFF.

This clonotype was observed at least ten times. The V and J genes are TRBV20-1 and TRBJ2-7, with D unresolved. CDR3 length equals 14 residues. The V end lost 6 bases, the J end lost 0 bases, and 15 bases lay between the germline ends. Per the germline V gene, CDR1 is DFQATT and CDR2 is SNEGSKA (reference sequence). The DNA for the CDR3 is TGCAGTGCCCCCCTTCAACCTCTCTCCTACGAGCAGTACTTC. It yields the protein CSAPLQPLSYEQYF.

This chain joins TRBV9 and TRBJ2-3; D is possibly TRBD1 (5 bases). Looked up from germline, CDR1 is SGDLS and CDR2 is YYNGEE. CDR3 length: 17 amino acids. Trimming removed 3 bases at V and 8 bases at J, with 25 bases between. The CDR3 region is CASSARSGPPDPGTQYF. As DNA, the CDR3 is TGTGCCAGCAGCGCAAGATCAGGGCCCCCTGATCCGGGTACGCAGTATTTT.

The gene calls are TRBV29-1 and TRBJ2-5; weak D call: TRBD1 (5 bases). The germline gives CDR1 SQVTM, CDR2 ANQGSEA. The CDR3 contains 13 residues. V dropped 2 bases and J dropped 2 bases, with 9 bases sitting between them. CDR3 bases: TGCAGCGTTGAAAGGGCAGGGCAAGAGACCCAGTACTTC. It yields the protein CSVERAGQETQYF.